One and the same sample provided the 19 T cell receptor beta chains below, sequenced in a study of blood T cell repertoires in COVID-19 (dated by TCRdb to 2018 to 2020). The receptor library was made with the immunoSEQ multiplex PCR assay. In TCRdb, the immuneACCESS table is reduced to in-frame sequences with V and J assigned. These tables do not hold every clone; where another copy was compared, an unresolved V gene accounts for under half, and the others remain unexplained. The sample table records over 250,000 clones; more than 70% of these occur just once. The ten largest clones represent around 0.98% of the sample. Sequenced input: peripheral blood. The receptors originated from a woman in her forties who had recovered from COVID-19.

The chain links TRBV5-1 to TRBJ2-7; D is perhaps TRBD2 (6 bases). V dropped 0 bases and J dropped 7 bases, with 17 bases sitting between them. The CDR3 covers 15 residues. Germline V gene sequence: CDR1 SGHRS, CDR2 YFSETQ. CDR3 amino acids: CASSLAGGPIEEQYF. The CDR3 coding sequence is TGCGCCAGCAGCTTGGCCGGGGGACCCATAGAGGAGCAGTACTTC. Together with reference TRBV5-1 and TRBJ2-7, the CDR3 gives the full variable domain: KAGVTQTPRYLIKTRGQQVTLSCSPISGHRSVSWYQQTPGQGLQFLFEYFSETQRNKGNFPGRFSGRQFSNSRSEMNVSTLELGDSALYLCASSLAGGPIEEQYFGPGTRLTVT.

The chain recombines TRBV30 with TRBJ1-1; tentatively, D is TRBD1 (5 bases). Trimming cost V 4 bases and J 11 bases, with 17 bases left between them. This CDR3 is built from 12 residues. CDR1 GTSNPN and CDR2 SVGIG come from the germline V gene (reference sequence). The CDR3 DNA reads as TGTGCCTGGAACCCAGGCGGGGCCACCGCTTTCTTT. Amino acid sequence: CAWNPGGATAFF.

The rearrangement joins TRBV30 to TRBJ2-7; maybe TRBD2 (7 bases). CDR3 length: 14 residues. Looked up from germline, CDR1 is GTSNPN and CDR2 is SVGIG (reference sequence). Trimming cost V 5 bases and J 0 bases, with 14 bases left between them. CDR3 nucleotides: TGTGCCTGGGGGGGGGCTCCGATCTCCTACGAGCAGTACTTC. As protein: CAWGGAPISYEQYF.

The V call is TRBV5-4, the J call TRBJ1-4; TRBD1 matches 7 bases. V was pared by 5 bases and J by 0 bases, with 1 base of the junction left unmatched. CDR3 size: 14 residues. Germline-derived CDR1 and CDR2 are SGHNT and YYREEE (reference sequence). For the CDR3, the DNA is TGTGCCAGCAGGGGGACAGCAACTAATGAAAAACTGTTTTTT. This sequence encodes CASRGTATNEKLFF.

This clone came up once. The chain combines TRBV7-3 with TRBJ2-1; 8 nucleotides agree with TRBD2. The CDR3 is made up of 19 amino acids. From germline, CDR1 is SGHTA and CDR2 FQGTGA. With V trimmed by 5 bases and J by 6 bases, 21 bases remained unmatched. This CDR3 is CASSPSGGLVVDDRNEQFF. In nucleotides, the CDR3 is TGTGCCAGCAGCCCCTCGGGGGGGTTGGTGGTGGATGATCGCAATGAGCAGTTCTTC.

The J gene is TRBJ2-3, the V gene TRBV4-1; D not certain. V was shortened by 0 bases and J by 2 bases, with 6 bases between the two germline ends. The CDR3 has 14 amino acids. Germline CDR1 and CDR2: MGHRA and YSYEKL. As DNA, the CDR3 is TGCGCCAGCAGCCAAGATAGAATCACAGATACGCAGTATTTT. Its protein product is CASSQDRITDTQYF.

The CDR3 region is CAIGGAREGEQFF. In nucleotides, the CDR3 is TGTGCCATCGGGGGGGCGCGGGAGGGTGAGCAGTTCTTC. V usage is TRBV10-3 and J usage is TRBJ2-1; 9 bases map to TRBD2. The junction had 8 bases not matched to a gene; V was cut back by 8 bases and J by 9 bases. CDR3 length equals 13 residues. CDR1 is ENHRY and CDR2 is SYGVKD in the germline V gene.

The chain combines TRBV11-2 with TRBJ1-1, with D possibly being TRBD1 (6 bases). Trimming removed 6 bases from V and 8 bases from J, with 16 bases in between. This CDR3 contains 13 residues. Per germline, CDR1 SGHAT and CDR2 FQNNGV. The CDR3 loop reads CASRLILRGEAFF. Here the CDR3 DNA reads TGTGCCAGCAGGCTAATCCTCAGGGGAGAAGCTTTCTTT.

The genes are TRBV9 and TRBJ2-1; 7 bases map to TRBD2. Germline CDR1 SGDLS, CDR2 YYNGEE. Trimming took 2 bases from V and 6 from J; bases not matched to a gene: 2. The CDR3 spans 13 residues. CDR3 coding DNA: TGTGCCAGCAGCGTGGGAGGGCCCAATGAGCAGTTCTTC. It is translated as CASSVGGPNEQFF.

The rearrangement joins TRBV2 to TRBJ2-1; 11 bases map to TRBD2. The CDR3 is made up of 14 amino acids. Germline lookup yields CDR1 SNHLY and CDR2 FYNNEI. The V gene end was trimmed by 10 bases and the J gene end by 3 bases; junction bases not matched to a gene: 5. The CDR3 is CATYSGGGYNEQFF. The DNA of the CDR3 is TGTGCCACTTATAGCGGGGGGGGCTACAATGAGCAGTTCTTC. The full variable domain, in which reference TRBV2 and TRBJ2-1 provide the parts outside the CDR3, is EPEVTQTPSHQVTQMGQEVILRCVPISNHLYFYWYRQILGQKVEFLVSFYNNEISEKSEIFDDQFSVERPDGSNFTLKIRSTKLEDSAMYFCATYSGGGYNEQFFGPGTRLTVL.

The rearrangement uses TRBV27 and TRBJ2-1, with a weak D call TRBD2 (5 bases). The V and J ends lost 7 bases and 9 bases respectively, with 10 bases between them. The CDR3 is 11 amino acids. Germline assignment: CDR1 MNHEY and CDR2 SMNVEV (reference sequence). The CDR3 DNA reads TGTGCCAGCACGGCGGGCGGTGAGCAGTTCTTC. Protein sequence: CASTAGGEQFF.

The chain employs TRBV5-1 and TRBJ2-3, with 9 bases lining up with TRBD1. With V trimmed by 5 bases and J by 2 bases, 3 bases remained unmatched. CDR3 length: 14 amino acids. Per germline, CDR1 SGHRS and CDR2 YFSETQ. The CDR3 bases are TGCGCCAGCAGAGGACAGGGGAACACAGATACGCAGTATTTT. It yields the protein CASRGQGNTDTQYF. The full variable domain, its missing parts supplied by reference TRBV5-1 and TRBJ2-3, is KAGVTQTPRYLIKTRGQQVTLSCSPISGHRSVSWYQQTPGQGLQFLFEYFSETQRNKGNFPGRFSGRQFSNSRSEMNVSTLELGDSALYLCASRGQGNTDTQYFGPGTRLTVL.

This chain links TRBV5-5 with TRBJ2-5; 9 bases map to TRBD2. The length of the CDR3 is 16 residues. From germline, CDR1 is SGHKS and CDR2 YYEKEE (reference sequence). The J segment lost 5 bases and the V segment lost 5 bases, leaving 13 bases of the junction unmatched. The CDR3 DNA reads as TGTGCCAGCAGACCCGGTGGAGCGGGAGGTCTGGAGACCCAGTACTTC. It yields the protein CASRPGGAGGLETQYF.

The genes are TRBV14 and TRBJ1-1, with 7 bases fitting TRBD1. The CDR3 spans 15 residues. Trimming took 2 bases from V and 4 from J; bases not matched to a gene: 7. Germline CDR1 reads SGHDN; CDR2 reads FVKESK. The CDR3 reads CASSQRTGRGTEAFF. The DNA for the CDR3 is TGTGCCAGCAGCCAAAGGACAGGAAGGGGCACTGAAGCTTTCTTT.

The CDR3 spells CASSMRGPYGYTF. CDR3 sequence (DNA): TGTGCCAGTAGTATGCGGGGCCCCTATGGCTACACCTTC. The chain carries TRBV19 and TRBJ1-2; possible D gene TRBD1, 5 bases. The CDR3 consists of 13 residues. Trimming cost V 3 bases and J 4 bases, with 9 bases left between them. Germline-derived CDR1 and CDR2 are LNHDA and SQIVND (reference sequence).

Of note for this clone: The junction shows a germline mismatch at one end, possibly a read error. The chain has TRBV7-9 and TRBJ1-1; D gene uncertain. The CDR3 is made up of 9 amino acids. The germline CDR1 and CDR2 sequences are SEHNR and FQNEAQ (reference sequence). The CDR3 DNA reads as TGTGCCAGCAGCTTATCCCTAGCCTTT. Amino acids: CASSLSLAF.

This chain links TRBV9 with TRBJ2-7; D gene uncertain. The CDR3 is made up of 13 amino acids. Trimming left V 4 bases short and J 0 bases short, with 8 bases between. Germline CDR1 and CDR2: SGDLS and YYNGEE. The CDR3 DNA is TGTGCCAGCAGCAGAGCGCACTCCTACGAGCAGTACTTC. This translates into CASSRAHSYEQYF.

This rearrangement joins TRBV2 to TRBJ1-6; the D gene is possibly TRBD1 (5 bases). The ends were cut back, 6 bases at V and 6 bases at J, with 12 bases in the middle. This CDR3 is 14 amino acids long. CDR1 and CDR2 (germline): SNHLY, FYNNEI. The CDR3 bases are TGTGCCAGCAGGGGCAGGCAGGGTAATTCACCCCTCCACTTT. Residues: CASRGRQGNSPLHF.

J is TRBJ2-1 and V is TRBV6-5; D remains unclear. CDR1 and CDR2 from the germline V gene are MNHEY and SVGAGI. V gave up 6 bases and J gave up 0 bases, with 12 bases separating them. The CDR3 has 15 amino acids. CDR3 nucleotides: TGTGCCAGCAGCCCCCAAGTAGCCTCCTACAATGAGCAGTTCTTC. Protein product: CASSPQVASYNEQFF.